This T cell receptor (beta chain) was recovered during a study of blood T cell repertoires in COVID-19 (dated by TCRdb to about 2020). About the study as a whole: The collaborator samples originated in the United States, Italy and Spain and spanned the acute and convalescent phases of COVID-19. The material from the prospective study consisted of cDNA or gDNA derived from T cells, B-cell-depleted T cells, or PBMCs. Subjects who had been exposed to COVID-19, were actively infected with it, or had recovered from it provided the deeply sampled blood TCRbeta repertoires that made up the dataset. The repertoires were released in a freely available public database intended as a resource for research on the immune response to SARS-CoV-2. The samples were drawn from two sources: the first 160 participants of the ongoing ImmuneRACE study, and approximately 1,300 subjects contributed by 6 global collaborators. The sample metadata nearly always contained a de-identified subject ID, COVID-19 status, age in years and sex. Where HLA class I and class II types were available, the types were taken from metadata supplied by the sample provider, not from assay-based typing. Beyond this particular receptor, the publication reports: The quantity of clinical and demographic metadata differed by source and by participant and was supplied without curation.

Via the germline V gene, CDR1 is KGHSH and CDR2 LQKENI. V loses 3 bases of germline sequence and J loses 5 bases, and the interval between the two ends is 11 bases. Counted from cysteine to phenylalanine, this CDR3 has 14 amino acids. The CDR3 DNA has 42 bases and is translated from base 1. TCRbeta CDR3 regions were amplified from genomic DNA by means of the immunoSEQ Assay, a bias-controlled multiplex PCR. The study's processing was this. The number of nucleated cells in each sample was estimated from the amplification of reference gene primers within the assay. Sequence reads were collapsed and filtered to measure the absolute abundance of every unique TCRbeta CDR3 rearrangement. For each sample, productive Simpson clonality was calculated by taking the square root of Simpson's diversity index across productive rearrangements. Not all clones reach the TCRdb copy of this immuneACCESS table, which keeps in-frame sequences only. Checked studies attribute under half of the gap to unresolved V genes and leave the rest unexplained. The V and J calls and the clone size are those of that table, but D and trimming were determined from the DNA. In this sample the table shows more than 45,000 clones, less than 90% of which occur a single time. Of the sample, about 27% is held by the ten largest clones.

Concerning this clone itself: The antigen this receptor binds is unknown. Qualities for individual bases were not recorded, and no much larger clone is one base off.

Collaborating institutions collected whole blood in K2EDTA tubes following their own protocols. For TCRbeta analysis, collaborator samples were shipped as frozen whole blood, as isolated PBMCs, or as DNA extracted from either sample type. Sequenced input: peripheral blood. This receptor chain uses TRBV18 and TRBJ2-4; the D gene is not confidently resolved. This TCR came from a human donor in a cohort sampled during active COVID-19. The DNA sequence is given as TGTGCCAGCTCACCGTCGCAAAGCCAAAACATTCAGTACTTC. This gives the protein CASSPSQSQNIQYF. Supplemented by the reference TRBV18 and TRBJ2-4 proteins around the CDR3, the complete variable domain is NAGVMQNPRHLVRRRGQEARLRCSPMKGHSHVYWYRQLPEEGLKFMVYLQKENIIDESGMPKERFSAEFPKEGPSILRIQQVVRGDSAAYFCASSPSQSQNIQYFGAGTRLSVL.